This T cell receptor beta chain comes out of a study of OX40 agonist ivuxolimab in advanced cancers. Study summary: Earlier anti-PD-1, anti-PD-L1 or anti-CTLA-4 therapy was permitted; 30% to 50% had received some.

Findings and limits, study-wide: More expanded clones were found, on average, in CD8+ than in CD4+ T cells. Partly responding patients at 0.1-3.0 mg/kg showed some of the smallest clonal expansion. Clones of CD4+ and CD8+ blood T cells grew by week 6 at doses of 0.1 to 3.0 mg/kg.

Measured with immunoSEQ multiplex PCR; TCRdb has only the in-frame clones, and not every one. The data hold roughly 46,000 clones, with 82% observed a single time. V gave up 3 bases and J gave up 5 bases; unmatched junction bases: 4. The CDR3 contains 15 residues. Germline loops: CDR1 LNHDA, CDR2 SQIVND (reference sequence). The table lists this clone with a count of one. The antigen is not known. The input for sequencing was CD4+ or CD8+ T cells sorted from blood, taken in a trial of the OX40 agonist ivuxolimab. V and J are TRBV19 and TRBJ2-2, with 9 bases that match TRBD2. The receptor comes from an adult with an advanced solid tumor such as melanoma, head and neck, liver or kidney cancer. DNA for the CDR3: TGTGCCAGTAGTATCTTAGCGGGAGTTACCGGGGAGCTGTTTTTT. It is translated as CASSILAGVTGELFF.